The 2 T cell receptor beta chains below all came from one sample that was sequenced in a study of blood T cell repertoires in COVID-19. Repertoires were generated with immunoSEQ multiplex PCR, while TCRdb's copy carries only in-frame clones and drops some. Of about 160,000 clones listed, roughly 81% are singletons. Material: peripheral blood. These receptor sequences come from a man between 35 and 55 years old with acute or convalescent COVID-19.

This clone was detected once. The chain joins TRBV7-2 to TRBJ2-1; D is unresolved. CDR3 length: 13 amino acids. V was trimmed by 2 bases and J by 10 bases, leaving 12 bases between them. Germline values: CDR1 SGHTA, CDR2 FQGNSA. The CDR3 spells CASSLRGVGEQFF. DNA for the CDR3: TGTGCCAGCAGCTTAAGAGGAGTTGGGGAGCAGTTCTTC.

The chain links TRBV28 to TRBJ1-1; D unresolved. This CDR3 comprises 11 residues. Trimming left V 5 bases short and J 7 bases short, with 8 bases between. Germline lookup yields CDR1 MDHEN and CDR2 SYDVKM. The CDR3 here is CASSAVFEAFF. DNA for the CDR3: TGTGCCAGCAGTGCGGTGTTTGAAGCTTTCTTT.